The TCR beta chain under discussion was sequenced for a study of cytomegalovirus exposure and HLA in healthy donors. Study-wide results and limits: In the analysis, some V segments, TRBV6-2 and TRBV6-3 included, were excluded as indistinguishable. Reports showed the classifier diagnosing cytomegalovirus status with high specificity and sensitivity.

The CDR3 extends over 16 amino acids. Germline-derived CDR1 and CDR2 are SSHAT and FNYEAQ (reference sequence). This clone was detected a few times. Its target is unknown. Its ends do not fully match the called genes, so a read error is possible. It was with 60 Vbeta and 13 Jbeta primers that the PCR ran. Assay used: immunoSEQ multiplex PCR; TCRdb lists only in-frame clones, some missing. The sample holds fewer than 200,000 clones, around 80% seen once. This receptor was taken from a man aged 40-49 years in good health and CMV-seropositive. The chain is built from TRBV7-7 and TRBJ2-5; 7 nucleotides align to TRBD2. The specimen was PBMCs. The chain's CDR3 is CASSQEGEGFQETQYF. The CDR3 DNA is TGCGCCAGCAGCCAAGAAGGGGAGGGTTTCCAAGAGACCCAGTACTTC.